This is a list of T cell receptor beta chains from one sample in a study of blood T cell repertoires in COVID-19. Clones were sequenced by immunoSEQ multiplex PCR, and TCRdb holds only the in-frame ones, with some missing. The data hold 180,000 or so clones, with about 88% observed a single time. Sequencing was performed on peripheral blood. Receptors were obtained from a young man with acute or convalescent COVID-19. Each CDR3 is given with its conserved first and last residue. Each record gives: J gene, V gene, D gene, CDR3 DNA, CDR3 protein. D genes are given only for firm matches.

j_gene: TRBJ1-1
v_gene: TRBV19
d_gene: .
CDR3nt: TGTGCCAGTAGTATACAGGGGCCATTCACTGAAGCTTTCTTT
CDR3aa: CASSIQGPFTEAFF

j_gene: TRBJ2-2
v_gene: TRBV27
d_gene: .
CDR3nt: TGTGCCAGCAGTTTGTTTGGGAGGAACACCGGGGAGCTGTTTTTT
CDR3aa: CASSLFGRNTGELFF

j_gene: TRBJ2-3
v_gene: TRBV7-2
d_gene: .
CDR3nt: TGTGCCAGCAGCGACGCTAGCGGCACAGATACGCAGTATTTT
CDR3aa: CASSDASGTDTQYF

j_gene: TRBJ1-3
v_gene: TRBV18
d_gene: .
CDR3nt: TGTGCCAGCTCACCGGCGCAGGGAGGTGGAAACACCATATATTTT
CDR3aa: CASSPAQGGGNTIYF

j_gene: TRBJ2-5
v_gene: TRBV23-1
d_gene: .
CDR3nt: TGCGCCAGCAGAGACGGGTTACAAGAGACCCAGTACTTC
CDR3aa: CASRDGLQETQYF

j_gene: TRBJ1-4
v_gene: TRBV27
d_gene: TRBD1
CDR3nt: TGTGCCAGCAGTTCTCCGGGACAGGGGGGTGAAAAACTGTTTTTT
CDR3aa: CASSSPGQGGEKLFF

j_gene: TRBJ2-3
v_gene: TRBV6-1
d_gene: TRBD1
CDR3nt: TGTGCCAGCAGTGAGATGGGCAGGGGGCCTGCAGATACGCAGTATTTT
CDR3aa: CASSEMGRGPADTQYF

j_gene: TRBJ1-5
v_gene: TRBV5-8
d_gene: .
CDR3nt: TGTGCCAGCAGCCCCCGGAATCAGCCCCAGCATTTT
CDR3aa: CASSPRNQPQHF

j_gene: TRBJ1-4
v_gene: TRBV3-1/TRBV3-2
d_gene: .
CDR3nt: TGTGCCAGCAGCCAAATGGGAGGTGGGTCATCTGAAAAACTGTTTTTT
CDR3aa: CASSQMGGGSSEKLFF

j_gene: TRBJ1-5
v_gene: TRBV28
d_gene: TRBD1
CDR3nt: TGTGCCAGCAGTTCCCAGGGGGCGGGGGATCAGCCCCAGCATTTT
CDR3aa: CASSSQGAGDQPQHF

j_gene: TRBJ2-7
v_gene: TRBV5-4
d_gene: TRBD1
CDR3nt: TGTGCCAGCAGCTTACCCGGGACAGGGGTCGACGAGCAGTACTTC
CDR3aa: CASSLPGTGVDEQYF